This T cell receptor beta chain was identified during a study of cytomegalovirus exposure and HLA in healthy donors. Primers: 60 Vbeta forward and 13 Jbeta reverse. As originally analysed: There were tens of millions of unique TCR beta chains by a later count, and 10 million to 12 million of them were shared. The repertoire was sequenced with immunoSEQ multiplex PCR; TCRdb's copy has only in-frame clones and lacks some. Clone size and the V and J calls come from that table; the DNA yielded D and trimming. In the table there are 100,000 to 150,000 clones, 60% to 80% of which are singletons. The study's findings and limits: Earlier analysis yielded a pattern in which most TCR beta V segments were productive about 90% or about 30% of the time. A later analysis by the authors found several of the most significant clusters apparently linked to common viral pathogens. Follow-up analysis found HLA locus-dependent TCR association rates, highest for DRB1 and lowest for HLA-C.

About this clone itself: Its matching antigen is unknown.

Germline V gene sequence: CDR1 MNHNS, CDR2 SASEGT. The CDR3 covers 17 residues. The germline V and J ends were trimmed by 2 bases and 2 bases, with 17 bases remaining between them. The material sequenced was PBMCs. This TCR derives from a man aged 50 to 60 in good health and CMV-seropositive. The V call is TRBV6-1, the J call TRBJ2-3, with D possibly being TRBD1 (6 bases). Here the CDR3 reads CASSESGGRGATDTQYF. The DNA for the CDR3 is TGTGCCAGCAGTGAAAGCGGAGGCAGGGGCGCCACAGATACGCAGTATTTT.